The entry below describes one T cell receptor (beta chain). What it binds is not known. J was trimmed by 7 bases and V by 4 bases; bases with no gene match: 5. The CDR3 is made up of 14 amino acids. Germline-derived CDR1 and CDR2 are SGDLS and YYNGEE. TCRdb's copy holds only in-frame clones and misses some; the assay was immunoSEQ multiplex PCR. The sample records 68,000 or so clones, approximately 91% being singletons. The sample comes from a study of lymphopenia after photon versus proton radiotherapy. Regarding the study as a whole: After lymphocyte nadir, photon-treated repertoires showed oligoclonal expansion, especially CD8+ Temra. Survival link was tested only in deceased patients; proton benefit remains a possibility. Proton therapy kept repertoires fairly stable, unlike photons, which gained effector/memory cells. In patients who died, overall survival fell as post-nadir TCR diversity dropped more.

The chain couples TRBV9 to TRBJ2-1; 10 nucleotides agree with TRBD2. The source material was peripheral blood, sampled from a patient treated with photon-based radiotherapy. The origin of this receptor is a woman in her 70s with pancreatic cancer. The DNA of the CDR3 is TGTGCCAGCAGCATTAGCGGGAGGCATAATGAGCAGTTCTTC. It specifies CASSISGRHNEQFF. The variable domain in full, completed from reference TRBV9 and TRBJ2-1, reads DSGVTQTPKHLITATGQRVTLRCSPRSGDLSVYWYQQSLDQGLQFLIQYYNGEERAKGNILERFSAQQFPDLHSELNLSSLELGDSALYFCASSISGRHNEQFFGPGTRLTVL.